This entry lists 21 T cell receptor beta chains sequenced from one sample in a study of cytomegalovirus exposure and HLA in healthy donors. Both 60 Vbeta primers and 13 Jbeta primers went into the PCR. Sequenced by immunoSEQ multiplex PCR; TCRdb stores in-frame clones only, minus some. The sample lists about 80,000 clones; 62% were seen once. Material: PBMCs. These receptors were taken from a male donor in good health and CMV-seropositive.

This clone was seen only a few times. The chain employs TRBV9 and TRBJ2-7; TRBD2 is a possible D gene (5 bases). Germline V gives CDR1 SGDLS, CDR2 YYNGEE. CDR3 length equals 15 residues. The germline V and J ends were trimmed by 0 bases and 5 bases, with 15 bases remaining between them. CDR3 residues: CASSVAGLPGHEQYF. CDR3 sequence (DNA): TGTGCCAGCAGCGTAGCCGGACTCCCGGGCCACGAGCAGTACTTC.

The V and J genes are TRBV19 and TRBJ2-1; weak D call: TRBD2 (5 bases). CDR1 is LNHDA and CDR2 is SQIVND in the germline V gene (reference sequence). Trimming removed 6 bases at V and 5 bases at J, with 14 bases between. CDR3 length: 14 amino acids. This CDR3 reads CASRAAVYNNEQFF. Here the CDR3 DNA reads TGTGCCAGTAGAGCAGCGGTATATAACAATGAGCAGTTCTTC.

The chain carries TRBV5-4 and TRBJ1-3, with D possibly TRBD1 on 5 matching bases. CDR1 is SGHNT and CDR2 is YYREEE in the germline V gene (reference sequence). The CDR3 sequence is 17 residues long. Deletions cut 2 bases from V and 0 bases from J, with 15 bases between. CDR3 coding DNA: TGTGCCAGCAGCTTCGGGCAGGGTGGTATCTCTGGAAACACCATATATTTT. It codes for CASSFGQGGISGNTIYF.

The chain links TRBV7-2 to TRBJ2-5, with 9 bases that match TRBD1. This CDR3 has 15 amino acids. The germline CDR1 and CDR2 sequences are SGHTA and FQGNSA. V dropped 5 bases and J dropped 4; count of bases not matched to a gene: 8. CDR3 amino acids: CASSPRDRVAETQYF. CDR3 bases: TGTGCCAGCAGCCCGAGGGACAGGGTGGCAGAGACCCAGTACTTC.

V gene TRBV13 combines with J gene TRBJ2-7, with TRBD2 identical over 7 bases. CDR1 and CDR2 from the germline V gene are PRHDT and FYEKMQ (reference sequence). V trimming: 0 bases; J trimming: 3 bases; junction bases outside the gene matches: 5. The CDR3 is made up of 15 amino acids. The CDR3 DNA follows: TGTGCCAGCAGCTTAGGGGCTAGCGGAGTCTACGAGCAGTACTTC. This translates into CASSLGASGVYEQYF.

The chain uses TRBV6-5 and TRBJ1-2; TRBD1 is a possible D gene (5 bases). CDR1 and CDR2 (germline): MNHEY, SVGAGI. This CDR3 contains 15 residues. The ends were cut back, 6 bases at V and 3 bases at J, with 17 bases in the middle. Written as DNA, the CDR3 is TGTGCCAGCAGCTCAGGGTTTGACCTGGACTATGGCTACACCTTC. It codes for CASSSGFDLDYGYTF.

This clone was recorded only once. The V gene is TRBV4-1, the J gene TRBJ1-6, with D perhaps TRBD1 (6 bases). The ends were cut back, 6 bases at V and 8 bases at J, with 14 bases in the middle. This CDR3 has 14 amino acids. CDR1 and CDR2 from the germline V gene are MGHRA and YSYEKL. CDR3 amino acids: CASRSSGADSPLHF. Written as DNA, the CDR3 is TGCGCCAGCAGATCTTCAGGGGCTGATTCACCCCTCCACTTT.

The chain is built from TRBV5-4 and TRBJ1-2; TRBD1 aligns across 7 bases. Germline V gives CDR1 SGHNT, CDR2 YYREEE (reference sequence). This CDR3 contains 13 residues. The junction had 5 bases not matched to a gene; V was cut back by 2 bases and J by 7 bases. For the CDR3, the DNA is TGTGCCAGCAGCTTACCACAGGGGCTTGGCTACACCTTC. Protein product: CASSLPQGLGYTF.

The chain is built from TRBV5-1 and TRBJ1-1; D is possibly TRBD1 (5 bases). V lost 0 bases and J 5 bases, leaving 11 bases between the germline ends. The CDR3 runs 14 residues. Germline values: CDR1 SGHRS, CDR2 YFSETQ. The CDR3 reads CASSLEGLRTEAFF. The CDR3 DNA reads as TGCGCCAGCAGCTTGGAGGGGCTGAGGACTGAAGCTTTCTTT.

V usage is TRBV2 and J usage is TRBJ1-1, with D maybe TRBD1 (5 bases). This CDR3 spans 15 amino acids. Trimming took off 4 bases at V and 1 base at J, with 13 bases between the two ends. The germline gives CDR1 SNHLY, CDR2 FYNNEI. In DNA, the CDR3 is TGTGCCAGCAGTGGGGGGGGGACGGGGAACACTGAAGCTTTCTTT. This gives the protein CASSGGGTGNTEAFF.

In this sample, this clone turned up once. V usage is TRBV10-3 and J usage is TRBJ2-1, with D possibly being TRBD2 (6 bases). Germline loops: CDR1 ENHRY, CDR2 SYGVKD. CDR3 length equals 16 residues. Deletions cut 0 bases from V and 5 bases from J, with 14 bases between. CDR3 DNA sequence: TGTGCCATCAGTGAGTCTGGCCAGCGGGCCAACAATGAGCAGTTCTTC. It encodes CAISESGQRANNEQFF.

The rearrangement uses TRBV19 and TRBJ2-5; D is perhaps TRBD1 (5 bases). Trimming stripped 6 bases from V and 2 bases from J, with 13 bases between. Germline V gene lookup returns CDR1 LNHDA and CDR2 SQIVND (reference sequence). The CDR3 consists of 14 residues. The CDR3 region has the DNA TGTGCCAGTAGCCTGGGGCTCTTACAAGAGACCCAGTACTTC. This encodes CASSLGLLQETQYF.

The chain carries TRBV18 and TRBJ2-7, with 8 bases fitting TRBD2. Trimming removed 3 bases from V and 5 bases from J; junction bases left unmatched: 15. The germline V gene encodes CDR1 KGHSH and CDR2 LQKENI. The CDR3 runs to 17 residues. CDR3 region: CASSPASAAGVLNEQYF. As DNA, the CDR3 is TGTGCCAGCTCACCTGCCTCTGCAGCGGGGGTTCTGAACGAGCAGTACTTC.

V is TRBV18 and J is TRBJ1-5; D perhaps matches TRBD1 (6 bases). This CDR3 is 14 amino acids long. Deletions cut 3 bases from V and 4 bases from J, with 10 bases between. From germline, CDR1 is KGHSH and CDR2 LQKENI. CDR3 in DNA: TGTGCCAGCTCACCCGGACAGACTAATCAGCCCCAGCATTTT. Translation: CASSPGQTNQPQHF.

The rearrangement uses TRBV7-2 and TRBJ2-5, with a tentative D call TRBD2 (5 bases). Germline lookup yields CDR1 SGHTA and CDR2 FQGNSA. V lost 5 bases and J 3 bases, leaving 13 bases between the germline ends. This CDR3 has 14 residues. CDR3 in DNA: TGTGCCAGCAGCCCCCTCGGGGTCAAAGAGACCCAGTACTTC. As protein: CASSPLGVKETQYF.

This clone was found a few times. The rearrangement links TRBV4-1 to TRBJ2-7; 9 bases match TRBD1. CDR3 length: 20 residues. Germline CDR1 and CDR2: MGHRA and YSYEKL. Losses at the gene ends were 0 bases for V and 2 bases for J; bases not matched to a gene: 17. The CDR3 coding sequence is TGCGCCAGCAGCCAAGAAGAAGAGCTTCCCTCCGGGACAGGGACCTACGAGCAGTACTTC. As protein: CASSQEEELPSGTGTYEQYF.

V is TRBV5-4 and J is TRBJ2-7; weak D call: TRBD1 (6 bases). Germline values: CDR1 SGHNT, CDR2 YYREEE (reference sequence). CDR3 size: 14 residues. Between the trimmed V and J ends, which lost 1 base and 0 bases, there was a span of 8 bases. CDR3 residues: CASSLKGVSYEQYF. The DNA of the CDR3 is TGTGCCAGCAGCTTGAAGGGGGTCTCCTACGAGCAGTACTTC.

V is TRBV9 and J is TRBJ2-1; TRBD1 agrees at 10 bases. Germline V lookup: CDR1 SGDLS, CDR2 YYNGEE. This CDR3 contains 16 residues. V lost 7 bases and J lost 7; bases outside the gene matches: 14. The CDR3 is CASALVAGTGANEQFF. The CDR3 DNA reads TGTGCCAGCGCCTTAGTCGCCGGGACAGGGGCAAATGAGCAGTTCTTC.

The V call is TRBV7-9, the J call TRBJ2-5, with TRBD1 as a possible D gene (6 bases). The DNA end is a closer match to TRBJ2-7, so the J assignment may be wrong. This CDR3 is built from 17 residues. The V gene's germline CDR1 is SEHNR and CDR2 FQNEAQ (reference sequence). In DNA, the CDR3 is TGTGCCAGCAGCGGCGCGGGTGGCAGGGGCGATTCCTACGAGCAGTACTTC. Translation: CASSGAGGRGDSYEQYF.

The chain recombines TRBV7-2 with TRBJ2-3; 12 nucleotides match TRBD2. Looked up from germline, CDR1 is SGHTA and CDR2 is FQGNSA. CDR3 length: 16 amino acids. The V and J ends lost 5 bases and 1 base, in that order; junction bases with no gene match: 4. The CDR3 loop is CASSMTSGSRTDTQYF. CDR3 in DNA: TGTGCCAGCAGCATGACTAGCGGGAGCCGCACAGATACGCAGTATTTT.

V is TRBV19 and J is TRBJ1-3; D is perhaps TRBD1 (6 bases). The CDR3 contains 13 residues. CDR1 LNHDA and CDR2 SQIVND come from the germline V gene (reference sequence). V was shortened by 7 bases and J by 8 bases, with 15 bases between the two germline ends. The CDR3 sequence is CASTWDYRDTIYF. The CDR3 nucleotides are TGTGCCAGTACCTGGGACTACAGGGACACCATATATTTT.